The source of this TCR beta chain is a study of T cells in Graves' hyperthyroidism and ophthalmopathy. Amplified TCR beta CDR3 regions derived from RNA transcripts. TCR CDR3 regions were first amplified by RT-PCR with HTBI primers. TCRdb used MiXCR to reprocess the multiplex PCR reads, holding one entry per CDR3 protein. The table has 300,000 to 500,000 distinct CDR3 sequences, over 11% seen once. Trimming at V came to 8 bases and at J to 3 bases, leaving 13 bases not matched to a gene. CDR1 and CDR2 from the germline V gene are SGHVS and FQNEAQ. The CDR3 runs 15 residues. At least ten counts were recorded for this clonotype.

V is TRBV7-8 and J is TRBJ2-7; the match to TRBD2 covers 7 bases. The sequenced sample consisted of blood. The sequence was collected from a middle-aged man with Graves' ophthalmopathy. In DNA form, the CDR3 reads TGTGCCAGCCACCGGCTAGCGGCATTCAGCTACGAGCAGTACTTC. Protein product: CASHRLAAFSYEQYF.